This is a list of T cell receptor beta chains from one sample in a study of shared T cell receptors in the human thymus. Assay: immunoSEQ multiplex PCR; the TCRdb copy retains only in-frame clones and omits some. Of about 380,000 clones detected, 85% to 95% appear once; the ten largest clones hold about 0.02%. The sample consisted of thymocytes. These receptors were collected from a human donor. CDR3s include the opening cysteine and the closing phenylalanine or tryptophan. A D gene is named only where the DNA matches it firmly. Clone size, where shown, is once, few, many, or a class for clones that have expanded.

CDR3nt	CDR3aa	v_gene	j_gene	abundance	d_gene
TGTGCCAGTAGTCTACACGGGCCGGCCATCTCTGGAAACACCATATATTTT	CASSLHGPAISGNTIYF	TRBV19	TRBJ1-3	-	-
TGCGCCAGCAGCTTGCCCCACCCCTTAATAAGACCCACCGGGGAGCTGTTTTTT	CASSLPHPLIRPTGELFF	TRBV5-1	TRBJ2-2	-	-
TGTGCCAGCAGCGCGAGAGGACAGCTTGTCTCCTACGAGCAGTACTTC	CASSARGQLVSYEQYF	TRBV6-4	TRBJ2-7	-	-
TGTGCCAGCAGCCATCGACAGGGATCCTACGAGCAGTACTTC	CASSHRQGSYEQYF	TRBV14	TRBJ2-7	-	TRBD1
TGTGCCTGGACCGACAGGTTGGGAAACACCATATATTTT	CAWTDRLGNTIYF	TRBV30	TRBJ1-3	-	-
TGTGCCAGCAGCACTACAGGACTAGCGGGTCTAAATGAGCAGTTCTTC	CASSTTGLAGLNEQFF	TRBV7-9	TRBJ2-1	-	TRBD2
TGTGCCACCAGCAGAGGGGGCAGGGAATCATTATGCTCTGGGGCCAACGTCCTGACTTTC	CATSRGGRESLCSGANVLTF	TRBV15	TRBJ2-6	once	-
TGTGCCAGCAGTGGGCACCGGGACCTAGGGGCCGGAGAGACCCAGTACTTC	CASSGHRDLGAGETQYF	TRBV6-1	TRBJ2-5	-	-
TGTGCCAGCACCACCCGGGGGTACCGGGTTGGGCAGTATTTT	CASTTRGYRVGQYF	TRBV28	TRBJ2-3	once	-
TGTGCCAGCAGTATAAACGGGATCACCTACGAGCAGTACTTC	CASSINGITYEQYF	TRBV27	TRBJ2-7	-	-
TGTGCCAGCAGTTACTCAGGGCCGTACAACACTGAAGCTTTCTTT	CASSYSGPYNTEAFF	TRBV6-5	TRBJ1-1	-	-
TGTGCCAGCAGTTTTCTGCCCTACTCTGGGGCCAACGTCCTGACTTTC	CASSFLPYSGANVLTF	TRBV28	TRBJ2-6	-	-
TGTGCCAGCAGTAAGAGGACGGCAGCTAACTATGGCTACACCTTC	CASSKRTAANYGYTF	TRBV6-5	TRBJ1-2	-	-
TGTGCCAGCAGCTCAGCGGACGGGCCCAGCAATCAGCCCCAGCATTTT	CASSSADGPSNQPQHF	TRBV11-3	TRBJ1-5	-	-
TGTGCCAGCTTTGCCGGGACAGCCAGCTCCTACGAGCAGTACTTC	CASFAGTASSYEQYF	TRBV6-1	TRBJ2-7	-	TRBD1
TGTGCCAGTAGTAAAAGGGCAGTAAGCAATCAGCCCCAGCATTTT	CASSKRAVSNQPQHF	TRBV19	TRBJ1-5	-	-
TGTGCCAGCAGCTTATCAGTTTCCACCTTC	CASSLSVSTF	TRBV7-6	TRBJ1-2	-	-
TGTGCCAGCAGCCCGTACCCGAATCAACAGGGCTCCTACGAGCAGTACTTC	CASSPYPNQQGSYEQYF	TRBV7-6	TRBJ2-7	once	-